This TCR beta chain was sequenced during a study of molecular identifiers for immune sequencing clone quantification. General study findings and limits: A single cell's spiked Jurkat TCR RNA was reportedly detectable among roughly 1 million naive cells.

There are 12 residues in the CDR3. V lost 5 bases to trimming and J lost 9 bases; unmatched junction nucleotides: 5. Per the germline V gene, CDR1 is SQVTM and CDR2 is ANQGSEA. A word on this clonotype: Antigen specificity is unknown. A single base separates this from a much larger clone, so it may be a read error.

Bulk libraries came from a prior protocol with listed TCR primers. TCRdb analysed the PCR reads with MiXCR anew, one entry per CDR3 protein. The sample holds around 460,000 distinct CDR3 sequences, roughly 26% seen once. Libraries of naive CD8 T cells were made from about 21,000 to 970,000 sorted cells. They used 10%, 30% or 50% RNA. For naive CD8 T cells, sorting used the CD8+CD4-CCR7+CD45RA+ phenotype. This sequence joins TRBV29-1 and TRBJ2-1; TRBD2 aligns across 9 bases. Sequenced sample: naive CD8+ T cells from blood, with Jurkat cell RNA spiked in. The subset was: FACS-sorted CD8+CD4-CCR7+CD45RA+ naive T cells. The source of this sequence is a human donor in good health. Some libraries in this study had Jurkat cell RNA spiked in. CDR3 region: CSVISGGAEQFF. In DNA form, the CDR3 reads TGCAGCGTTATTAGCGGGGGCGCTGAGCAGTTCTTC.